This TCR beta chain was captured by sequencing in a study of beta chain features in type 1 diabetes. This clone has only a few counts. Antigen specificity is unknown. CDR1 and CDR2 (germline): SNHLY, FYNNEI. Losses at the gene ends were 7 bases for V and 6 bases for J; bases not matched to a gene: 4. The CDR3 runs to 15 residues. CD4+ naive, central memory, regulatory and stem cell-like memory cells were sorted via CD45RO/CCR7/CD25/CD127/CD95/CD27. The study, taken as a whole, reports: Healthy donors had naive, central memory and Treg TCRB repertoires that appeared less similar than those seen among patients.

Reverse transcription of all isolated RNA meant that expressed TCRB transcripts were sequenced. Using immunoSEQ multiplex PCR, the repertoire was profiled, and TCRdb retains in-frame clones only, with some absent. The data show about 620,000 clones, around a sixth seen once. The chain is built from TRBV2 and TRBJ2-2, with TRBD2 matching over 14 bases. The sequenced material came from naive CD4+ T cells from blood. This receptor was obtained from a man aged 18 to 30 in good health. This CDR3 is CASMGTSGSPGELFF. Here the CDR3 DNA reads TGTGCCAGCATGGGGACTAGCGGGAGCCCCGGGGAGCTGTTTTTT.